The T cell receptor beta chain under discussion was sequenced for a study of blood T cell repertoires in COVID-19. The V end lost 6 bases, the J end lost 10 bases, and 13 bases lay between the germline ends. This CDR3 is built from 12 residues. Germline values: CDR1 SEHNR, CDR2 FQNEAQ (reference sequence). Produced via immunoSEQ multiplex PCR; TCRdb's table is partial and in-frame only. The table includes roughly 450,000 clones, roughly 87% detected once. This clone was seen a single time. The receptor was isolated from a man between 18 and 35 years old who had recovered from COVID-19. This rearrangement joins TRBV7-9 to TRBJ2-1; D might be TRBD1 (6 bases). Material: PBMCs or T cells enriched from blood (not recorded which). CDR3 DNA sequence: TGTGCCAGCAGTACTGGGGGCGCCGAGCAGTTCTTC. Amino acid sequence: CASSTGGAEQFF.